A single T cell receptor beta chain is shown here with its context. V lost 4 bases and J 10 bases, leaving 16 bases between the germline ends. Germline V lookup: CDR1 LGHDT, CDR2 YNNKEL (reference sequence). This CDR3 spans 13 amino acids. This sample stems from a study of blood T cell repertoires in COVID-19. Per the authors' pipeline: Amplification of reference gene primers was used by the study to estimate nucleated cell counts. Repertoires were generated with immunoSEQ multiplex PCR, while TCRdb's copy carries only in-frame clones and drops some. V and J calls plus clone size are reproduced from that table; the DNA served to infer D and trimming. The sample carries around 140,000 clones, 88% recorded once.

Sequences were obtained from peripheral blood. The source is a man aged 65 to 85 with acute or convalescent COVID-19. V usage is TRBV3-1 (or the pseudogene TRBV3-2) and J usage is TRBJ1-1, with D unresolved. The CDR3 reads CASSPQALSGAFF. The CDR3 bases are TGTGCCAGCAGCCCCCAGGCACTTTCCGGAGCTTTCTTT.